This T cell receptor (beta chain) was sequenced during a study of cytotoxic CD8 clonotypes in ibrutinib-treated CLL (dated by TCRdb to the early 2020s). With respect to the entire study: The cohort included around 15 treatment-naive and ten to twelve relapsed/refractory patients; under 18 were IGHV unmutated. Partial responses were observed in about 24 patients and complete responses in 2; after a median follow-up of 68 months, remission was maintained in roughly 15 patients and progression was observed in some twelve. Response samples were taken after a median of approximately a year on treatment, ranging from 6 to 36 months. On average, each sample yielded about 250,000 productive templates and about 100,000 productive rearrangements. Longitudinal samples were available for 26 of the 86 trial participants. Cryopreserved peripheral blood mononuclear cells were obtained before treatment, at response, and at either sustained remission or disease progression. Every remission and progressive disease sample was obtained while ibrutinib was still being received by the patients.

CDR3 length: 13 amino acids, cysteine to phenylalanine. The CDR3 DNA has 39 bases and is translated from base 1. Per the germline V gene, SGHVS is the CDR1 and FQNEAQ is the CDR2. At the junction V is shortened by 5 bases and J by 0 bases, with 5 bases in between. Overall study results and their limits: Clonality increased at ibrutinib response, stayed stable in sustained remission, and fell back toward baseline at progression. Public clonotypes were found to be uncommon and were observed to contract or remain stable during treatment; the increase in clonality was shown to reflect expansion of private clonotypes at ibrutinib response. Baseline clonality exceeded that of age-matched healthy donors and correlated strongly with circulating CD8+ T-cell counts. Sustained-remission and progressing patients did not have matched sampling times, and lymph node repertoires were not examined.

With respect to this clone: It has no known antigen specificity. There are no base qualities to consult, and no much larger clone falls within one base.

Each clonotype received, on average, around 10x coverage in deep resolution sequencing performed on a MiSeq, where the target depth lay between 1 in 1 million and 1 in 200,000 T cells. The immunoSEQ hsTCRB Kit was used to generate TCR beta libraries. Turning to the authors' computational methods: The data were analyzed with ImmunoSEQ Analyzer and ImmunoSEQ Data Assistant, and V, D and J gene assignments followed IMGT definitions. Clonality was computed as one minus normalized Shannon entropy of productive rearrangement frequencies, ranging from 0 to 1. Only overrepresented clonotypes making up at least 0.05% of the repertoire of each patient were included in the public clonotype analysis. About twelve repertoires from age-matched healthy donors, obtained from immuneACCESS, served as clonality controls. The source is immuneACCESS, and TCRdb retained only in-frame sequences with V and J called. Part of the clones is not carried over; for the studies checked, unresolved V genes explain less than half of this, and the remainder is unexplained. The DNA was the basis for D and trimming; V, J and clone size are from that table. The sample table holds 85,000 or so clones, of which roughly 77% were seen once. The top ten hold roughly 5% of the sample.

Interpreted using the paper, the time point label stands for: approximately eleven months on ibrutinib. For TCR beta library preparation, about 2.2 micrograms of genomic DNA were extracted from the cryopreserved PBMCs. Longitudinal blood samples from CLL patients on ibrutinib monotherapy were analyzed using high-throughput TCR beta sequencing. The patients took part in an open-label, single-center phase 2 trial of ibrutinib monotherapy. The sequence derives from a human donor with chronic lymphocytic leukemia. Sequenced material: PBMCs, taken after 12 months of ibrutinib treatment. The V and J genes are TRBV7-8 and TRBJ1-5; the D segment cannot be called with confidence. The DNA sequence follows: TGTGCCAGCAGCCAAAATAGCAATCAGCCCCAGCATTTT. Its translation reads: CASSQNSNQPQHF.